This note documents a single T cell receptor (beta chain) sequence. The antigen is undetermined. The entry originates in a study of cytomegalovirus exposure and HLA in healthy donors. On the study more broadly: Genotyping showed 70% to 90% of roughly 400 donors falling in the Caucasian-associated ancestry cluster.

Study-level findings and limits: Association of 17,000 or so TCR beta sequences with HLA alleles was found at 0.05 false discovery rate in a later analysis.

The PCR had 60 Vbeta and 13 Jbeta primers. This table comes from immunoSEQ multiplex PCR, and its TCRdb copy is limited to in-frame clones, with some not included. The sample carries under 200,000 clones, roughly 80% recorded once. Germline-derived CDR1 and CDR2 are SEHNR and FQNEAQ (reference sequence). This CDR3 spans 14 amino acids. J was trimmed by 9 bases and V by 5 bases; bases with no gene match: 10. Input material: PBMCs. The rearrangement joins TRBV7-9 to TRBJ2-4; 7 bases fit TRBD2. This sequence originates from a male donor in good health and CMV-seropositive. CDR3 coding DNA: TGTGCCAGCAGCCCATACTCGGGGGGAATCATTCAGTACTTC. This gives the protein CASSPYSGGIIQYF.